What follows is one T cell receptor beta chain and its context. Sequenced by immunoSEQ multiplex PCR; TCRdb stores in-frame clones only, minus some. Of roughly 69,000 clones in the sample, 91% were seen once. The sample belongs to a study of OX40 agonist ivuxolimab in advanced cancers. The V end lost 2 bases, the J end lost 0 bases, and 14 bases lay between the germline ends. Per the germline V gene, CDR1 is MGHRA and CDR2 is YSYEKL. CDR3 length: 18 residues. The sequences come from CD4+ or CD8+ T cells sorted from blood, collected in a trial of the OX40 agonist ivuxolimab. This TCR was sampled from an adult with an advanced solid tumor such as melanoma, head and neck, liver or kidney cancer. This chain uses TRBV4-1 with TRBJ2-6; a weak D match, TRBD2 (6 bases). CDR3 DNA: TGCGCCAGCAGCCAATTCCTCGGGAGTCCCTCTGGGGCCAACGTCCTGACTTTC. Translation gives CASSQFLGSPSGANVLTF.